The entry below gives a single T cell receptor (beta chain) sequence along with its context. The assay was immunoSEQ multiplex PCR, and TCRdb's table has in-frame clones only and misses some. The sample records 600,000 to 900,000 clones, roughly 85% being singletons. These data are taken from a study of shared T cell receptors in the human thymus. Germline V gene sequence: CDR1 MGHDK, CDR2 SYGVNS. The junction had 6 bases not matched to a gene; V was cut back by 6 bases and J by 4 bases. The CDR3 has 14 amino acids. Separately, the same data were catalogued under a study of human thymus T cells. That work states: The donor group consisted of healthy Finnish infants who were having corrective surgery for congenital heart defects. Unrelated individuals reportedly shared highly overlapping thymic TCR repertoires.

The source is a girl less than two years old with a congenital heart defect. Sequenced material: thymocytes. V gene TRBV25-1 combines with J gene TRBJ2-3, with 8 bases lining up with TRBD2. CDR3 amino acids: CASRRAGAPDTQYF. The DNA of the CDR3 is TGTGCCAGCAGAAGAGCGGGAGCCCCAGATACGCAGTATTTT. Together with reference TRBV25-1 and TRBJ2-3, the CDR3 gives the full variable domain: EADIYQTPRYLVIGTGKKITLECSQTMGHDKMYWYQQDPGMELHLIHYSYGVNSTEKGDLSSESTVSRIRTEHFPLTLESARPSHTSQYLCASRRAGAPDTQYFGPGTRLTVL.